Given below is one T cell receptor (beta chain) in context. The antigen is undetermined. This CDR3 region has 13 residues. V was clipped by 6 bases and J by 2 bases, with 13 bases between them. Germline loops: CDR1 SQVTM, CDR2 ANQGSEA. The authors obtained over 98% purity in all sorted populations. Sequenced material consisted of expressed TCRB transcripts (all of the isolated RNA was reverse transcribed). Some clones are missing from TCRdb's copy, which holds only in-frame ones; the method was immunoSEQ multiplex PCR. The sample has 300,000 to 350,000 clones, approximately 9.9% seen once. These data originate in a study of beta chain features in type 1 diabetes. General study findings and limits: Shortening of TCRB CDR3s, moderate but significant, appeared in all four CD4+ subsets of Type 1 diabetes patients. Overrepresentation of cells with high TCR expression could result from cDNA sequencing.

The clonotype comes from a man aged 25 to 40 with type 1 diabetes. This chain links TRBV29-1 with TRBJ1-1; D remains unclear. Sample: central memory CD4+ T cells from blood. The DNA of the CDR3 is TGCAGCGTATCCTGGGCCGCAAACACTGAAGCTTTCTTT. It yields the protein CSVSWAANTEAFF.